A selection of T cell receptor beta chains follows, all from one sample in a study of blood T cell repertoires in COVID-19. Libraries were prepared by immunoSEQ multiplex PCR; TCRdb keeps only in-frame clonotypes and omits some of them. The table includes about 140,000 clones, 85% to 90% detected once. Material for sequencing was peripheral blood. The receptors stem from an older woman with acute or convalescent COVID-19. Each CDR3 is given with its conserved first and last residue. The D gene is left open where the match is weak. Rows give clone size only sometimes, using once, few, many, or a class for an expanded clone.

V gene: TRBV2; J gene: TRBJ2-7; clone size: NA; D gene: TRBD1; CDR3 protein: CASRDRVMNYEQYF; CDR3 DNA: TGTGCCAGCAGGGACAGGGTCATGAACTACGAGCAGTACTTC
V gene: TRBV9; J gene: TRBJ2-2; clone size: NA; D gene: TRBD1; CDR3 protein: CASRGTVNTGELFF; CDR3 DNA: TGTGCCAGCAGGGGGACAGTAAACACCGGGGAGCTGTTTTTT
V gene: TRBV10-3; J gene: TRBJ1-5; clone size: NA; D gene: TRBD1; CDR3 protein: CAISAGQGAHQPQHF; CDR3 DNA: TGTGCCATCAGTGCTGGACAGGGAGCTCATCAGCCCCAGCATTTT
V gene: TRBV7-3; J gene: TRBJ2-6; clone size: NA; D gene: NA; CDR3 protein: CASSAGHSGSGANVLTF; CDR3 DNA: TGTGCCAGCAGCGCGGGCCACTCGGGCTCTGGGGCCAACGTCCTGACTTTC
V gene: TRBV5-1; J gene: TRBJ2-1; clone size: once; D gene: NA; CDR3 protein: CASSLAERNEQFF; CDR3 DNA: TGCGCCAGCAGCTTGGCCGAGAGGAATGAGCAGTTCTTC
V gene: TRBV6-6; J gene: TRBJ1-1; clone size: NA; D gene: TRBD1; CDR3 protein: CASRRQGGVAEAFF; CDR3 DNA: TGTGCCAGCAGGAGACAGGGGGGGGTGGCTGAAGCTTTCTTT
V gene: TRBV24-1; J gene: TRBJ2-1; clone size: NA; D gene: TRBD1; CDR3 protein: CATTGTGTGVDNEQFF; CDR3 DNA: TGTGCCACCACCGGGACCGGGACAGGGGTGGACAATGAGCAGTTCTTC
V gene: TRBV27; J gene: TRBJ2-7; clone size: NA; D gene: NA; CDR3 protein: CASSPLTGAYEQYF; CDR3 DNA: TGTGCCAGCAGTCCCCTGACAGGAGCCTACGAGCAGTACTTC
V gene: TRBV9; J gene: TRBJ2-1; clone size: NA; D gene: TRBD2; CDR3 protein: CASSSRGGEAFKQFF; CDR3 DNA: TGTGCCAGCAGCTCCCGGGGGGGGGAAGCTTTTAAGCAGTTCTTC
V gene: TRBV15; J gene: TRBJ1-1; clone size: NA; D gene: NA; CDR3 protein: CATSRDLIGVRSRRDTEAFF; CDR3 DNA: TGTGCCACCAGCAGAGATCTGATTGGGGTACGCTCCAGGAGGGACACTGAAGCTTTCTTT
V gene: TRBV5-5; J gene: TRBJ1-2; clone size: NA; D gene: NA; CDR3 protein: CASSLGGLAYGYTF; CDR3 DNA: TGTGCCAGCAGCTTGGGGGGGCTGGCCTATGGCTACACCTTC
V gene: TRBV23-1; J gene: TRBJ2-7; clone size: NA; D gene: TRBD1; CDR3 protein: CAGQVSYEQYF; CDR3 DNA: TGCGCGGGACAGGTCTCCTACGAGCAGTACTTC
V gene: TRBV5-4; J gene: TRBJ2-1; clone size: NA; D gene: TRBD2; CDR3 protein: CASSWGLAGGPYNEQFF; CDR3 DNA: TGTGCCAGCAGCTGGGGACTAGCGGGGGGCCCCTACAATGAGCAGTTCTTC
V gene: TRBV7-7; J gene: TRBJ2-5; clone size: NA; D gene: NA; CDR3 protein: CASSGGIPGDLEILETQYF; CDR3 DNA: TGTGCTAGCAGTGGGGGAATTCCGGGGGATCTTGAAATCTTGGAGACCCAGTACTTC
V gene: TRBV27; J gene: TRBJ1-4; clone size: NA; D gene: NA; CDR3 protein: CASRSGGGINEKLFF; CDR3 DNA: TGTGCCAGCCGCTCGGGAGGGGGAATTAATGAAAAACTGTTTTTT
V gene: TRBV3-1/TRBV3-2; J gene: TRBJ1-1; clone size: few; D gene: TRBD1; CDR3 protein: CASSPLRGLGNTEAFF; CDR3 DNA: TGTGCCAGCAGCCCCCTCAGGGGGCTTGGGAACACTGAAGCTTTCTTT
V gene: TRBV2; J gene: TRBJ2-3; clone size: NA; D gene: TRBD2; CDR3 protein: CASSAPKLAVSTDTQYF; CDR3 DNA: TGTGCCAGCAGTGCACCAAAACTAGCGGTTAGCACAGATACGCAGTATTTT
V gene: TRBV11-1; J gene: TRBJ1-1; clone size: NA; D gene: NA; CDR3 protein: CASSLGRGEAFF; CDR3 DNA: TGTGCCAGCAGCTTGGGCAGGGGTGAAGCTTTCTTT
V gene: TRBV20-1; J gene: TRBJ2-7; clone size: NA; D gene: NA; CDR3 protein: CSARDSYEQYF; CDR3 DNA: TGCAGTGCAAGAGACAGTTACGAGCAGTACTTC
V gene: TRBV7-2; J gene: TRBJ2-3; clone size: NA; D gene: TRBD2; CDR3 protein: CASSQDSSGGGDTQYF; CDR3 DNA: TGTGCCAGCAGCCAAGATTCTAGCGGGGGGGGTGATACGCAGTATTTT
V gene: TRBV7-6; J gene: TRBJ1-3; clone size: NA; D gene: TRBD1; CDR3 protein: CASSSPDRERENTIYF; CDR3 DNA: TGTGCCAGCAGCTCCCCTGACAGGGAACGTGAAAACACCATATATTTT
V gene: TRBV6-5; J gene: TRBJ1-4; clone size: NA; D gene: NA; CDR3 protein: CASSYRGGATNEKLFF; CDR3 DNA: TGTGCCAGCAGTTACCGAGGGGGAGCAACTAATGAAAAACTGTTTTTT
V gene: TRBV6-6; J gene: TRBJ2-7; clone size: NA; D gene: NA; CDR3 protein: CASSLASSYEQYF; CDR3 DNA: TGTGCCAGCAGTTTAGCATCGTCCTACGAGCAGTACTTC
V gene: TRBV5-4; J gene: TRBJ2-3; clone size: NA; D gene: TRBD1; CDR3 protein: CASSGMDRVSTDTQYF; CDR3 DNA: TGTGCCAGCAGCGGGATGGACAGGGTCTCCACAGATACGCAGTATTTT
V gene: TRBV15; J gene: TRBJ1-4; clone size: NA; D gene: TRBD1; CDR3 protein: CATSRDRTGWEKLFF; CDR3 DNA: TGTGCCACCAGCAGAGATAGGACAGGGTGGGAAAAACTGTTTTTT
V gene: TRBV6-2/TRBV6-3; J gene: TRBJ1-1; clone size: once; D gene: NA; CDR3 protein: CASSWDLLNTEAFF; CDR3 DNA: TGTGCCAGCAGTTGGGACTTACTGAACACTGAAGCTTTCTTT
V gene: TRBV19; J gene: TRBJ1-1; clone size: NA; D gene: NA; CDR3 protein: CASSFRGGNTEAFF; CDR3 DNA: TGTGCCAGTAGTTTCCGGGGGGGTAACACTGAAGCTTTCTTT
V gene: TRBV5-1; J gene: TRBJ1-2; clone size: NA; D gene: TRBD1; CDR3 protein: CASSLGQGAFGYTF; CDR3 DNA: TGCGCCAGCAGCTTGGGACAGGGGGCGTTTGGCTACACCTTC
V gene: TRBV19; J gene: TRBJ1-1; clone size: few; D gene: TRBD1; CDR3 protein: CASRSRQGGTEAFF; CDR3 DNA: TGTGCCAGTAGGTCTCGACAGGGGGGAACTGAAGCTTTCTTT
V gene: TRBV6-5; J gene: TRBJ1-2; clone size: NA; D gene: NA; CDR3 protein: CASSLLGTSNPGYTF; CDR3 DNA: TGTGCCAGCAGTTTATTAGGGACATCGAACCCGGGCTACACCTTC
V gene: TRBV18; J gene: TRBJ2-3; clone size: NA; D gene: NA; CDR3 protein: CASSQPGTQQDTQYF; CDR3 DNA: TGTGCCAGCTCACAACCCGGGACACAGCAGGATACGCAGTATTTT
V gene: TRBV7-2; J gene: TRBJ1-1; clone size: NA; D gene: NA; CDR3 protein: CASSPIRGTTEAFF; CDR3 DNA: TGTGCCAGCAGCCCCATCCGGGGAACCACTGAAGCTTTCTTT
V gene: TRBV3-1/TRBV3-2; J gene: TRBJ1-6; clone size: NA; D gene: NA; CDR3 protein: CASSQGSGGDSPLHF; CDR3 DNA: TGTGCCAGCAGCCAAGGTTCGGGGGGCGATTCACCCCTCCACTTT
V gene: TRBV19; J gene: TRBJ1-5; clone size: NA; D gene: TRBD1; CDR3 protein: CASSTPAGQVPYGNQPQHF; CDR3 DNA: TGTGCCAGTAGTACTCCAGCGGGACAGGTGCCTTACGGCAATCAGCCCCAGCATTTT
V gene: TRBV2; J gene: TRBJ1-6; clone size: NA; D gene: NA; CDR3 protein: CASKTVGVLASPLHF; CDR3 DNA: TGTGCCAGCAAAACCGTAGGAGTCCTGGCTTCACCCCTCCACTTT
V gene: TRBV27; J gene: TRBJ1-5; clone size: NA; D gene: NA; CDR3 protein: CASSLWRGRDQPQHF; CDR3 DNA: TGTGCCAGCAGTTTATGGAGGGGAAGGGATCAGCCCCAGCATTTT
V gene: TRBV6-5; J gene: TRBJ1-5; clone size: NA; D gene: NA; CDR3 protein: CASSYSTFSQPQHF; CDR3 DNA: TGTGCCAGCAGTTACTCGACATTCTCTCAGCCCCAGCATTTT
V gene: TRBV3-1/TRBV3-2; J gene: TRBJ1-4; clone size: few; D gene: NA; CDR3 protein: CASSQDGLNEKLFF; CDR3 DNA: TGTGCCAGCAGCCAAGACGGTCTTAATGAAAAACTGTTTTTT
V gene: TRBV7-2; J gene: TRBJ2-3; clone size: NA; D gene: TRBD2; CDR3 protein: CASSYGTRVTDTQYF; CDR3 DNA: TGTGCCAGCAGCTACGGGACTAGAGTCACAGATACGCAGTATTTT
V gene: TRBV7-3; J gene: TRBJ2-1; clone size: NA; D gene: TRBD1; CDR3 protein: CASSPSGGNEQFF; CDR3 DNA: TGTGCCAGCAGCCCCTCAGGGGGCAATGAGCAGTTCTTC
V gene: TRBV18; J gene: TRBJ2-1; clone size: NA; D gene: TRBD2; CDR3 protein: CASSPPSGGALNEQFF; CDR3 DNA: TGTGCCAGCTCACCACCCAGCGGGGGGGCCTTGAATGAGCAGTTCTTC